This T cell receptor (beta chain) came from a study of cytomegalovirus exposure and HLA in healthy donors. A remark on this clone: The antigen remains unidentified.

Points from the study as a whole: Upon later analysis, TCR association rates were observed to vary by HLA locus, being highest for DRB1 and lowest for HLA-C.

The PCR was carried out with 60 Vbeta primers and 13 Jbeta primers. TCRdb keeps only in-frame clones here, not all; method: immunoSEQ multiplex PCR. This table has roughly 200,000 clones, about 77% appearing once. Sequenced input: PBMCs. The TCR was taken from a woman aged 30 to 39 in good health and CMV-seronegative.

The CDR3 DNA is TGCGCCAGCAGCCAAGGACAGGGGGCCTACGAGCAGTACTTC. This gives the protein CASSQGQGAYEQYF. The chain has TRBV4-1 and TRBJ2-7; 9 bases line up with TRBD1. The V gene end was trimmed by 1 base and the J gene end by 2 bases; junction bases not matched to a gene: 0. The CDR3 has 14 residues. Germline CDR1 MGHRA, CDR2 YSYEKL.